The rows below give T cell receptor beta chains drawn from one sample of a study of blood T cell repertoires in COVID-19. Assay used: immunoSEQ multiplex PCR; TCRdb lists only in-frame clones, some missing. The sample lists approximately 88,000 clones, 80% seen once, with over 15% in the top ten. Material: peripheral blood. Receptors were obtained from a woman older than 75 with acute or convalescent COVID-19. CDR3s leave out the opening cysteine and the closing phenylalanine or tryptophan. D genes are given only for firm matches. Rows give clone size only sometimes, using once, few, many, or a class for an expanded clone.

V: TRBV19; D: NA; size: NA; CDR3: ASREGIPGVLETQY
V: TRBV28; D: TRBD1; size: NA; CDR3: ASSSSGTGDLETQY
V: TRBV11-2; D: NA; size: once; CDR3: ASSFDRQEKLF
V: TRBV7-8; D: TRBD1; size: NA; CDR3: ASSSWTGDTEQF
V: TRBV18; D: NA; size: NA; CDR3: ASSPPTHSSYNSPLH
V: TRBV7-9; D: TRBD1; size: few; CDR3: ASSSRDRRNEQF
V: TRBV12-3/TRBV12-4; D: NA; size: NA; CDR3: ASVRDNGKLF
V: TRBV2; D: NA; size: once; CDR3: ASSAQGTSTDTQY
V: TRBV18; D: NA; size: NA; CDR3: ASSPIPGADTEAF
V: TRBV7-2; D: NA; size: many; CDR3: ASSLARVGGYT
V: TRBV10-3; D: TRBD1; size: NA; CDR3: ATHGQGRPRVGYT
V: TRBV3-1/TRBV3-2; D: NA; size: once; CDR3: ASSQSMKSGYT
V: TRBV7-9; D: TRBD2; size: NA; CDR3: ASSDSGRYDEQF
V: TRBV19; D: NA; size: many; CDR3: AISRSAADQPQH
V: TRBV5-1; D: NA; size: NA; CDR3: ASSVAGHKEAPLH
V: TRBV5-4; D: TRBD2; size: NA; CDR3: ASSAPGLALETQY
V: TRBV7-2; D: NA; size: once; CDR3: ASSLGPPGGADTEAF
V: TRBV3-1/TRBV3-2; D: NA; size: NA; CDR3: ASSQRGGVQPQH
V: TRBV5-1; D: TRBD1; size: few; CDR3: ASSLMGTGSYEQY
V: TRBV2; D: NA; size: NA; CDR3: ASSVQGNSNQPQH
V: TRBV7-9; D: TRBD2; size: NA; CDR3: ASSLDWIAGGRNNEQF
V: TRBV18; D: TRBD2; size: NA; CDR3: ASSPQTSGRDTQY
V: TRBV20-1; D: NA; size: NA; CDR3: SANQGGTQY
V: TRBV11-2; D: NA; size: NA; CDR3: ASSSTVSWNSPLH
V: TRBV6-5; D: TRBD1; size: NA; CDR3: ASSSETGGHGELF
V: TRBV3-1/TRBV3-2; D: TRBD1; size: NA; CDR3: ASSQDLAGGGETQY
V: TRBV5-6; D: TRBD2; size: NA; CDR3: ASSLVGRAQETQY
V: TRBV27; D: NA; size: NA; CDR3: ATRYGYEQY
V: TRBV19; D: TRBD1; size: few; CDR3: ASSIGTGVSGYT
V: TRBV3-1/TRBV3-2; D: TRBD1; size: NA; CDR3: ASSQGTGGTEAF
V: TRBV5-1; D: TRBD2; size: few; CDR3: ASMWGGELSYEQY
V: TRBV4-2; D: NA; size: NA; CDR3: ASSEIGGGAF
V: TRBV3-1/TRBV3-2; D: NA; size: few; CDR3: ASSRLNEKLF
V: TRBV5-1; D: TRBD1; size: NA; CDR3: ASSFRTGATNEKLF
V: TRBV5-5; D: NA; size: few; CDR3: ASSLRWDMVEQY
V: TRBV5-1; D: TRBD1; size: NA; CDR3: ASSSQGSAPETQY
V: TRBV13; D: NA; size: NA; CDR3: ASSSSYEQY
V: TRBV5-4; D: TRBD2; size: NA; CDR3: ASSLGVAGAWDTQY
V: TRBV6-5; D: NA; size: NA; CDR3: ASRRDLTDTQY
V: TRBV6-6; D: NA; size: NA; CDR3: ASKRFAAESTDTQY
V: TRBV11-2; D: NA; size: NA; CDR3: ASSPNVLVFNEQF
V: TRBV29-1; D: TRBD1; size: NA; CDR3: SVLPGQGGTGELF
V: TRBV6-5; D: NA; size: once; CDR3: ASSYSDGSGKNIQY
V: TRBV24-1; D: TRBD2; size: many; CDR3: ATSDSTSGNNEQF
V: TRBV6-5; D: TRBD2; size: NA; CDR3: ASSKPGLAGNEQF
V: TRBV3-1/TRBV3-2; D: NA; size: NA; CDR3: ASSQTGLQVFGGELF
V: TRBV4-2; D: NA; size: NA; CDR3: ASSQDVTSGGNQPQH
V: TRBV7-6; D: TRBD2; size: NA; CDR3: ASSLGRDNEQF
V: TRBV11-3; D: NA; size: few; CDR3: ASSPDAGHTYNEQF
V: TRBV4-2; D: NA; size: NA; CDR3: ASSQDPHTEYGEQF
V: TRBV7-8; D: NA; size: NA; CDR3: ASSLWAGASVDTQY
V: TRBV19; D: NA; size: NA; CDR3: ASSEDGGVVYGYT
V: TRBV7-2; D: NA; size: few; CDR3: ASSFGQRLNEQY
V: TRBV11-2; D: NA; size: once; CDR3: ASSLGSRNTGELF
V: TRBV2; D: TRBD1; size: NA; CDR3: ASSFGQGAQPQH
V: TRBV29-1; D: TRBD2; size: many; CDR3: SVWEGGELF
V: TRBV6-6; D: TRBD1; size: NA; CDR3: ASTPDRGTDTQY
V: TRBV19; D: TRBD1; size: NA; CDR3: ATGRGLNQPQH
V: TRBV29-1; D: NA; size: NA; CDR3: SVSYSNQPQH